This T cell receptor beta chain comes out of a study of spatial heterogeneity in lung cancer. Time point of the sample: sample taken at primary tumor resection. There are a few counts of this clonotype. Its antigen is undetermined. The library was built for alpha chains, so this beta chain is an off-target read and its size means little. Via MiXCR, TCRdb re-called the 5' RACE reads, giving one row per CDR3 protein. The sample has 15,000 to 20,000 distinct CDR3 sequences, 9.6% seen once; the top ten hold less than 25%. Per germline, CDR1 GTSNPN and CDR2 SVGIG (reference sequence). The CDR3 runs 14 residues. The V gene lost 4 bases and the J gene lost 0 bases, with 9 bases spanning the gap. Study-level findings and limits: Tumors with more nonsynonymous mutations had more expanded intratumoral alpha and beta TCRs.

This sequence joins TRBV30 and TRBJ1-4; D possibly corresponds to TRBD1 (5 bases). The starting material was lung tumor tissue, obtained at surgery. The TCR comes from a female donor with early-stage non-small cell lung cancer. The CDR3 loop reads CAWKGTTTNEKLFF. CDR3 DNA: TGTGCCTGGAAGGGGACGACAACTAATGAAAAACTGTTTTTT. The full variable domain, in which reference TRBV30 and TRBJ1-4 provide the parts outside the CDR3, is SQTIHQWPATLVQPVGSPLSLECTVEGTSNPNLYWYRQAAGRGLQLLFYSVGIGQISSEVPQNLSASRPQDRQFILSSKKLLLSDSGFYLCAWKGTTTNEKLFFGSGTQLSVL.